This T cell receptor beta chain is from a study of shared clonotypes between healthy human individuals. Germline loops: CDR1 SGHAT, CDR2 FQDESV (reference sequence). The length of the CDR3 is 15 residues. V lost 6 bases and J lost 7, with 19 bases in between. Libraries were prepared by immunoSEQ multiplex PCR; TCRdb keeps only in-frame clonotypes and omits some of them. The table shows about a million clones, with approximately 80% occurring only once. The sequencing input was memory CD4+ T cells from PBMCs. Subset: CD45RA-negative fraction. The TCR originated in a man aged 18 to 30 in good health. Some clones in this sample may be carry-over from other donors' samples. The chain links TRBV11-1 to TRBJ2-1; tentatively, D is TRBD2 (5 bases). CDR3 in amino acids: CASSFRWERKNEQFF. The CDR3 DNA reads TGTGCCAGCAGTTTCAGGTGGGAGAGGAAAAATGAGCAGTTCTTC.